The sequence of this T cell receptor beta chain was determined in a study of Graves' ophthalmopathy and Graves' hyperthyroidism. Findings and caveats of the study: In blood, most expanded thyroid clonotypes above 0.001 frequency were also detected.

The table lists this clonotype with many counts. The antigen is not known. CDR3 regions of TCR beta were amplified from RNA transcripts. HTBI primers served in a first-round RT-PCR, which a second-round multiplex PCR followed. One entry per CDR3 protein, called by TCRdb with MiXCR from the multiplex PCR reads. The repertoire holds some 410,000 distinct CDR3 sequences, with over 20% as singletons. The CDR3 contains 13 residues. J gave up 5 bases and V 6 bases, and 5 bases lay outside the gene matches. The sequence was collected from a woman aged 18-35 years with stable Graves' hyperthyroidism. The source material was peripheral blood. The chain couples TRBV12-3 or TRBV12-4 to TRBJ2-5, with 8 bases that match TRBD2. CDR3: CASSHSGEETQYF. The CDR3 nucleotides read TGTGCCAGCAGCCATAGCGGGGAGGAGACCCAGTACTTC.